This is a list of T cell receptor beta chains from one sample in a study of CD8+ T cells in alopecia areata. Sequenced by immunoSEQ multiplex PCR; TCRdb stores in-frame clones only, minus some. This sample yields some 200,000 clones, of which around 58% are seen a single time; around an eighth belongs to the top ten. The specimen was CD8+ T cells sorted from blood, collected at week 24, from a patient treated with tofacitinib. The receptors were gathered from a human donor with alopecia areata. Both conserved end residues are part of each CDR3. A D gene is named only where the DNA matches it firmly. Clone size is not always given. Where it is, it says once, few, many or a class for expanded clones.

DNA: TGTGCCAGCAGCTTACAGGGGGGACGCGAGCAGTACTTC
CDR3: CASSLQGGREQYF
D: .
size: once
J: TRBJ2-7
V: TRBV7-6

DNA: TGTGCCAGCAGCGGCGGGACAGACGAGCAGTACTTC
CDR3: CASSGGTDEQYF
D: .
size: once
J: TRBJ2-7
V: TRBV5-6

DNA: TGCAGTGCACGGTCAGGATACGAGCAGTACTTC
CDR3: CSARSGYEQYF
D: .
size: .
J: TRBJ2-7
V: TRBV20-1

DNA: TGCAGCGCGACCCGAGAGACCCAGTACTTC
CDR3: CSATRETQYF
D: .
size: .
J: TRBJ2-5
V: TRBV20-1

DNA: TGTGCCAGCAGCTTAGAGGGTGAGGGCCCCTATGGCTACACCTTC
CDR3: CASSLEGEGPYGYTF
D: .
size: .
J: TRBJ1-2
V: TRBV7-9

DNA: TGCAGTGCTAGTCCCCAGTACTTC
CDR3: CSASPQYF
D: .
size: .
J: TRBJ2-5
V: TRBV20-1

DNA: TGTGCCAGCAGGAACAGGGAGCGGTCCATGAACACTGAAGCTTTCTTT
CDR3: CASRNRERSMNTEAFF
D: .
size: .
J: TRBJ1-1
V: TRBV27

DNA: TGTGCCAGCAGCGCAGGACAGGGGTTGACTGAAGCTTTCTTT
CDR3: CASSAGQGLTEAFF
D: TRBD1
size: .
J: TRBJ1-1
V: TRBV5-6

DNA: TGTGCCAGCATCCACCTTGATTTCGACGGCCTGAGGACCCAGTACTTC
CDR3: CASIHLDFDGLRTQYF
D: .
size: .
J: TRBJ2-5
V: TRBV7-9

DNA: TGTGCCAGCAGCTCCCCCCTGGCAGGGCTCTACGAGCAGTACTTC
CDR3: CASSSPLAGLYEQYF
D: .
size: few
J: TRBJ2-7
V: TRBV7-9

DNA: TGCAGCGTGGCGGGACTAGCGGGGGCCATCGACTCTGAAAAACTGTTTTTT
CDR3: CSVAGLAGAIDSEKLFF
D: .
size: .
J: TRBJ1-4
V: TRBV29-1

DNA: TGTGCCAGCAGTTTTACAGGACTAGCGGGGGCCCACAATGAGCAGTTCTTC
CDR3: CASSFTGLAGAHNEQFF
D: TRBD2
size: once
J: TRBJ2-1
V: TRBV27

DNA: TGTGCCATCGCCCACCCGGGGCTAGAGACCCAGTACTTC
CDR3: CAIAHPGLETQYF
D: .
size: few
J: TRBJ2-5
V: TRBV10-3

DNA: TGTGCCAGCAGTGGTGGGACACCAGAGACCCAGTACTTC
CDR3: CASSGGTPETQYF
D: .
size: .
J: TRBJ2-5
V: TRBV2

DNA: TGTGCCAGCAGTGGACAGGGGATCAAGGGGCAGTTCTTC
CDR3: CASSGQGIKGQFF
D: TRBD1
size: .
J: TRBJ2-1
V: TRBV27

DNA: TGTGCCAGCAAAAGGCCTTACTCTGAAGCTTTCTTT
CDR3: CASKRPYSEAFF
D: .
size: .
J: TRBJ1-1
V: TRBV6-5

DNA: TGCAGCGTTGGGCCCAGGCTTCTGAACACTGAAGCTTTCTTT
CDR3: CSVGPRLLNTEAFF
D: .
size: .
J: TRBJ1-1
V: TRBV29-1

DNA: TGCGCCAGCAAATCAAGCGGGGGGAGCCTCTACGAGCAGTACTTC
CDR3: CASKSSGGSLYEQYF
D: TRBD2
size: .
J: TRBJ2-7
V: TRBV5-1

DNA: TGTGCCAGCAGCTTAGAGGTGGACAACCAGTTCTTC
CDR3: CASSLEVDNQFF
D: .
size: .
J: TRBJ2-1
V: TRBV7-9

DNA: TGTGCCACCAGCGGCTTTGGGGGGGCTGGGGAGACCCAGTACTTC
CDR3: CATSGFGGAGETQYF
D: .
size: .
J: TRBJ2-5
V: TRBV15

DNA: TGTGCCAGCAGTTTATTGGCAGGGTCGAATGAGCAGTTCTTC
CDR3: CASSLLAGSNEQFF
D: .
size: few
J: TRBJ2-1
V: TRBV27

DNA: TGTGCCAGCAGTTTCGGACAGAACGCTTTCTTT
CDR3: CASSFGQNAFF
D: .
size: .
J: TRBJ1-1
V: TRBV11-2

DNA: TGTGCCTGGCAAAACCGGCGACAGGGCTCCTACGAGCAGTACTTC
CDR3: CAWQNRRQGSYEQYF
D: TRBD1
size: few
J: TRBJ2-7
V: TRBV30

DNA: TGTGCCAGCAGCTCCGACGCGTACGGACGGCTAGCTCTCGAGCAGTACTTC
CDR3: CASSSDAYGRLALEQYF
D: .
size: .
J: TRBJ2-7
V: TRBV7-6

DNA: TGTGCCAGCAGTGAAGCTAGCGGGGGGCGCACTACGCAGTATTTT
CDR3: CASSEASGGRTTQYF
D: TRBD2
size: .
J: TRBJ2-3
V: TRBV2

DNA: TGTGCCAGTACCGAGAGGGGGGGTCCCACAGATACGCAGTATTTT
CDR3: CASTERGGPTDTQYF
D: .
size: .
J: TRBJ2-3
V: TRBV19

DNA: TGTGCCAGCAGCGCTCGGGCTTCGTGGGAAGATGAGCAGTTCTTC
CDR3: CASSARASWEDEQFF
D: .
size: .
J: TRBJ2-1
V: TRBV11-2

DNA: TGTGCCAGCAGGACGGGGGGGTCCGGCAAAAACATTCAGTACTTC
CDR3: CASRTGGSGKNIQYF
D: TRBD2
size: .
J: TRBJ2-4
V: TRBV2

DNA: TGTGCCAGCACCCTCGGCGTGGTAACCGGGGAGCTGTTTTTT
CDR3: CASTLGVVTGELFF
D: .
size: few
J: TRBJ2-2
V: TRBV13

DNA: TGTGCCAGCCTTAACGGGAACACTGAAGCTTTCTTT
CDR3: CASLNGNTEAFF
D: .
size: .
J: TRBJ1-1
V: TRBV27

DNA: TGTGCCAGCAGTTTATCCGGGGCCTACAATGAGCAGTTCTTC
CDR3: CASSLSGAYNEQFF
D: .
size: .
J: TRBJ2-1
V: TRBV27

DNA: TGTGCCAGCTCACCACCCACCGGTCCTGCGAACACCGGGGAGCTGTTTTTT
CDR3: CASSPPTGPANTGELFF
D: .
size: few
J: TRBJ2-2
V: TRBV18

DNA: TGCAGCGTTCGGCCAAACCAAGAGACCCAGTACTTC
CDR3: CSVRPNQETQYF
D: .
size: .
J: TRBJ2-5
V: TRBV29-1

DNA: TGTGCCAGCAGGAGCAGCATGGGGACCCAGTACTTC
CDR3: CASRSSMGTQYF
D: .
size: .
J: TRBJ2-5
V: TRBV11-2

DNA: TGCGCCAGCAGCCAAGTTACCGGGAAATACGAGCAGTACTTC
CDR3: CASSQVTGKYEQYF
D: .
size: .
J: TRBJ2-7
V: TRBV4-1

DNA: TGTGCCAGCAGTGGACAGGGCGGTGAGCAGTTCTTC
CDR3: CASSGQGGEQFF
D: TRBD1
size: .
J: TRBJ2-1
V: TRBV6-6

DNA: TGTGCCTGGGGACAGGACACAGATACGCAGTATTTT
CDR3: CAWGQDTDTQYF
D: TRBD1
size: .
J: TRBJ2-3
V: TRBV30

DNA: TGTGCCAGCAGTCCAGACAGGATCTATGGCTACACCTTC
CDR3: CASSPDRIYGYTF
D: .
size: .
J: TRBJ1-2
V: TRBV27

DNA: TGTGCCAGTAGTATAGGCGGAGACACTGAAGCTTTCTTT
CDR3: CASSIGGDTEAFF
D: .
size: few
J: TRBJ1-1
V: TRBV19

DNA: TGTGCCAGCAGTTTGCAGGGATCCCCCACTGAAGCTTTCTTT
CDR3: CASSLQGSPTEAFF
D: .
size: .
J: TRBJ1-1
V: TRBV27

DNA: TGCAGCGTTCGGGACAGCGTTACCTACGAGCAGTACTTC
CDR3: CSVRDSVTYEQYF
D: TRBD1
size: few
J: TRBJ2-7
V: TRBV29-1

DNA: TGCGCCAGCAACGGACAGGGGGCTTACAACTCCTACAATGAGCAGTTCTTC
CDR3: CASNGQGAYNSYNEQFF
D: TRBD1
size: .
J: TRBJ2-1
V: TRBV5-1

DNA: TGTGCCAGCGGACTACAGGGCAACAATGAGCAGTTCTTC
CDR3: CASGLQGNNEQFF
D: .
size: .
J: TRBJ2-1
V: TRBV27

DNA: TGTGCCAGCAGCTTAGGATCGTCTAGCGGGGGTAATGAGCAGTTCTTC
CDR3: CASSLGSSSGGNEQFF
D: TRBD2
size: .
J: TRBJ2-1
V: TRBV13

DNA: TGTGCCTGGGACACCAGGGGGCTGACTAACTATGGCTACACCTTC
CDR3: CAWDTRGLTNYGYTF
D: TRBD1
size: few
J: TRBJ1-2
V: TRBV30

DNA: TGTGCCAGTAGTATTAGCAGGGACGAGCAGTACTTC
CDR3: CASSISRDEQYF
D: .
size: .
J: TRBJ2-7
V: TRBV19

DNA: TGTGCCAGCCCCGCCCCCCGGAGCGCCAGGGTACAAGAGACCCAGTACTTC
CDR3: CASPAPRSARVQETQYF
D: .
size: .
J: TRBJ2-5
V: TRBV2

DNA: TGTGCCTGGACCACCGGGACAGGGGGGAATGGCTACACCTTC
CDR3: CAWTTGTGGNGYTF
D: TRBD1
size: .
J: TRBJ1-2
V: TRBV30

DNA: TGCGCCAGCAGCCCCGACAGGAATTCACCCCTCCACTTT
CDR3: CASSPDRNSPLHF
D: .
size: .
J: TRBJ1-6
V: TRBV5-1

DNA: TGTGCCCGGACCCGGGGGGCTCCGAACACTGAAGCTTTCTTT
CDR3: CARTRGAPNTEAFF
D: .
size: few
J: TRBJ1-1
V: TRBV30

DNA: TGTGCCAGCAGTTACTGGCAGGGGGTCTCGTACGAGCAGTACTTC
CDR3: CASSYWQGVSYEQYF
D: TRBD1
size: .
J: TRBJ2-7
V: TRBV6-6

DNA: TGTGCCACCAGCAGAGCCGGTACAGACACAGATACGCAGTATTTT
CDR3: CATSRAGTDTDTQYF
D: .
size: .
J: TRBJ2-3
V: TRBV15

DNA: TGCAGCGTTGTGGAGGGGGCATTGAACTATGGCTACACCTTC
CDR3: CSVVEGALNYGYTF
D: TRBD1
size: few
J: TRBJ1-2
V: TRBV29-1

DNA: TGTGCCTGGGCCGCAGGACAGGACTATGGCTACACCTTC
CDR3: CAWAAGQDYGYTF
D: TRBD1
size: .
J: TRBJ1-2
V: TRBV30

DNA: TGCAGCGTTGTTGTCCCGAACACCGGGGAGCTGTTTTTT
CDR3: CSVVVPNTGELFF
D: .
size: .
J: TRBJ2-2
V: TRBV29-1

DNA: TGTGCCAGCAGTGAAGGAGGGCATGGGGACATTCAGTACTTC
CDR3: CASSEGGHGDIQYF
D: .
size: few
J: TRBJ2-4
V: TRBV25-1

DNA: TGTGCCTGGAGTGTGGCGGGGGCGAACACTGAAGCTTTCTTT
CDR3: CAWSVAGANTEAFF
D: .
size: .
J: TRBJ1-1
V: TRBV30

DNA: TGTGCCAGCAGTTACGTAGCGGCCTCCTGGGAGACCCAGTACTTC
CDR3: CASSYVAASWETQYF
D: .
size: few
J: TRBJ2-5
V: TRBV6-5

DNA: TGCGCCAGCAGCCCCTCCGGGACGCCCTCCTACAATGAGCAGTTCTTC
CDR3: CASSPSGTPSYNEQFF
D: .
size: .
J: TRBJ2-1
V: TRBV4-1